One and the same sample provided the 12 T cell receptor beta chains below, sequenced in a study of shared clonotypes between healthy human individuals (dated by TCRdb to 2019 to 2021). CD8 naive samples were obtained by positive selection for CCR7 among CD45RO-negative cells, yielding a CD45RA+CCR7+ population from which TemRA cells were excluded. Library preparation employed the immunoSEQ multiplex PCR assay. TCRdb took this table from immuneACCESS and kept in-frame rearrangements with V and J called. Such tables lack part of the clones; where checked against another copy, unresolved V genes explain under half of the gap, and the rest is unexplained. This sample lists about 2.1 million clones; just over 90% were detected once. The ten top clones hold roughly 1.7% of the sample. Sequencing was performed on naive CD8+ T cells from PBMCs. Sample cell subset or site, as interpreted from the label and publication: CD45RA+CCR7+. These receptors came from a man between 18 and 29 years old in good health. Some clones in this sample may be carry-over from other donors' samples.

This chain joins TRBV7-9 and TRBJ2-7; D gene ambiguous. Germline loops: CDR1 SEHNR, CDR2 FQNEAQ (reference sequence). The CDR3 spans 15 residues. V was pared by 2 bases and J by 3 bases, with 14 bases between. The CDR3 DNA reads as TGTGCCAGCAGCTTAACGCTAGAATTTGTCTACGAGCAGTACTTC. Residues: CASSLTLEFVYEQYF.

As regards this clone: In the same sample, other DNA sequences code for this CDR3. This chain links TRBV27 with TRBJ2-1; TRBD2 agrees at 11 bases. CDR3 length equals 15 residues. V gave up 5 bases and J gave up 6 bases; unmatched junction bases: 6. Germline V lookup: CDR1 MNHEY, CDR2 SMNVEV (reference sequence). CDR3 nucleotides: TGTGCCAGCAGTGCCGGGACTAGCGGCTCCAATGAGCAGTTCTTC. Its translation: CASSAGTSGSNEQFF.

This clone was recorded only once. The chain combines TRBV15 with TRBJ2-1; D unresolved. Trimming removed 5 bases at V and 9 bases at J, with 8 bases between. Germline lookup yields CDR1 LNHNV and CDR2 YYDKDF (reference sequence). The CDR3 consists of 11 residues. The CDR3 region is CATSGVSEQFF. In DNA form, the CDR3 reads TGTGCCACCAGCGGGGTTAGTGAGCAGTTCTTC.

V usage is TRBV27 and J usage is TRBJ2-7, with TRBD1 matching over 8 bases. The CDR3 contains 14 residues. V trimming: 3 bases; J trimming: 7 bases; junction bases outside the gene matches: 8. Germline CDR1 MNHEY, CDR2 SMNVEV (reference sequence). CDR3 in DNA: TGTGCCAGCAGTTTGACAGGGGCATCGAGAGAGCAGTACTTC. Protein sequence: CASSLTGASREQYF.

This rearrangement joins TRBV7-9 to TRBJ2-7; TRBD1 aligns across 8 bases. CDR1 is SEHNR, CDR2 FQNEAQ, per germline (reference sequence). The length of the CDR3 is 15 residues. V dropped 5 bases and J dropped 0; count of bases not matched to a gene: 6. The CDR3 DNA sequence: TGTGCCAGCAGCCCAGGGGGCGGGTTCTCCTACGAGCAGTACTTC. Amino acid sequence: CASSPGGGFSYEQYF.

In nucleotides, the CDR3 is TGTGCCTGGAGTGGGGGGCTACGCTACGAGCAGTACTTC. This encodes CAWSGGLRYEQYF. This chain links TRBV30 with TRBJ2-7; D perhaps matches TRBD1 (6 bases). Germline-derived CDR1 and CDR2 are GTSNPN and SVGIG (reference sequence). This CDR3 spans 13 amino acids. The V and J ends lost 1 base and 3 bases respectively, with 10 bases between them. The variable domain in full, completed from reference TRBV30 and TRBJ2-7, reads SQTIHQWPATLVQPVGSPLSLECTVEGTSNPNLYWYRQAAGRGLQLLFYSVGIGQISSEVPQNLSASRPQDRQFILSSKKLLLSDSGFYLCAWSGGLRYEQYFGPGTRLTVT.

This rearrangement joins TRBV12-5 to TRBJ2-1; D is unresolved. The CDR3 length is 14 residues. With 6 bases removed from V and 1 base from J, the gap between germline ends came to 10 bases. Germline V gives CDR1 LGHNT, CDR2 FRNRAP. CDR3 bases: TGTGCTAGTGGGACGGGCCTTTCCTACAATGAGCAGTTCTTC. It encodes CASGTGLSYNEQFF. Filled out from reference TRBV12-5 and TRBJ2-1, the complete variable domain reads DARVTQTPRHKVTEMGQEVTMRCQPILGHNTVFWYRQTMMQGLELLAYFRNRAPLDDSGMPKDRFSAEMPDATLATLKIQPSEPRDSAVYFCASGTGLSYNEQFFGPGTRLTVL.

Only one count was recorded for this clone. This chain joins TRBV4-1 and TRBJ1-1; a weak D match, TRBD1 (6 bases). Germline-derived CDR1 and CDR2 are MGHRA and YSYEKL. V gave up 0 bases and J gave up 2 bases, with 13 bases separating them. This CDR3 is built from 16 residues. In DNA, the CDR3 is TGCGCCAGCAGCCAAGATCCGGGAGGGGGTAACACTGAAGCTTTCTTT. Translating gives CASSQDPGGGNTEAFF.

Details on this clone: The sample contains more than one DNA sequence encoding this CDR3. The rearrangement joins TRBV30 to TRBJ1-3, with D perhaps TRBD1 (5 bases). The V end lost 5 bases, the J end lost 1 base, and 9 bases lay between the germline ends. In germline, CDR1 is GTSNPN, CDR2 SVGIG (reference sequence). The CDR3 is made up of 13 amino acids. The CDR3 nucleotides are TGTGCCTGGTCCCAGGGTTCTGGAAACACCATATATTTT. This encodes CAWSQGSGNTIYF.

The V gene is TRBV5-1, the J gene TRBJ2-1, with 14 positions matching TRBD2. Per the germline V gene, CDR1 is SGHRS and CDR2 is YFSETQ. The CDR3 spans 17 residues. Trimming removed 4 bases from V and 9 bases from J; junction bases left unmatched: 12. Here the CDR3 reads CASSPGTSGRIRAEQFF. CDR3 in DNA: TGCGCCAGCAGCCCGGGGACTAGCGGGAGAATTCGGGCTGAGCAGTTCTTC.

The V call is TRBV25-1, the J call TRBJ1-2, with TRBD1 matching 7 bases. Per germline, CDR1 MGHDK and CDR2 SYGVNS. The CDR3 runs to 14 residues. V trimming: 4 bases; J trimming: 3 bases; junction bases outside the gene matches: 5. The CDR3 protein is CASSGEGAYYGYTF. The CDR3 nucleotides read TGTGCCAGCAGTGGGGAGGGGGCCTACTATGGCTACACCTTC.

This clone was seen a single time. The chain recombines TRBV7-6 with TRBJ2-1; TRBD2 agrees at 9 bases. V lost 0 bases, J lost 8 bases, and 11 bases stayed unmatched. CDR1 is SGHVS and CDR2 is FNYEAQ in the germline V gene. There are 17 residues in the CDR3. Here the CDR3 reads CASSLARRLAGRDEQFF. The CDR3 nucleotides are TGTGCCAGCAGCTTAGCGCGACGGCTAGCGGGGAGAGATGAGCAGTTCTTC.